The 17 T cell receptor beta chains listed next were all sequenced from one sample in a study of T cell clonotyping in hematopoietic cell transplantation. Time point of the sample: recipient sample about 28 days before transplant, after cytoreduction. Sequencing used immunoSEQ multiplex PCR; TCRdb keeps in-frame clones, though not all of them. The sample carries about 41,000 clones, 85% recorded once. The sample in question was peripheral blood mononuclear cells, obtained before stem cell transplant. The source of these receptors is a man aged 55 to 70 with acute myeloid leukemia. Some clones in this sample may be carry-over from other donors' samples.

This chain joins TRBV28 and TRBJ1-4; D unresolved. V lost 2 bases and J lost 3, with 10 bases in between. CDR1 is MDHEN and CDR2 is SYDVKM in the germline V gene. The CDR3 sequence is 15 residues long. The CDR3 region has the DNA TGTGCCAGCAGTTTAGGAGGCATAGCTAATGAAAAACTGTTTTTT. Translating it yields CASSLGGIANEKLFF.

This chain connects TRBV7-9 to TRBJ2-2; D ambiguous. Germline V lookup: CDR1 SEHNR, CDR2 FQNEAQ (reference sequence). Trimming removed 5 bases from V and 6 bases from J, with 10 bases in between. This CDR3 spans 13 amino acids. The CDR3 sequence: CASSPRGAGELFF. CDR3 sequence (DNA): TGTGCCAGCAGCCCGCGCGGCGCCGGGGAGCTGTTTTTT.

This chain joins TRBV7-8 and TRBJ1-1; 9 nucleotides agree with TRBD1. Trimming cost V 4 bases and J 1 base; bases outside gene matches: 7. In germline, CDR1 is SGHVS, CDR2 FQNEAQ. The length of the CDR3 is 16 residues. The CDR3: CASSYGTGTKNTEAFF. CDR3 DNA: TGTGCCAGCAGCTATGGGACAGGGACTAAGAACACTGAAGCTTTCTTT.

V is TRBV27 and J is TRBJ2-3; D may match TRBD1 or TRBD2 (5 bases each). Germline CDR1 is MNHEY and CDR2 is SMNVEV (reference sequence). This CDR3 has 16 amino acids. V gave up 6 bases and J gave up 0 bases, with 16 bases separating them. As DNA, the CDR3 is TGTGCCAGCAGGGCCGAACGGGGCACTAGCACAGATACGCAGTATTTT. Its protein product is CASRAERGTSTDTQYF.

Comments on this clone: Germline and junction disagree at one end, which may indicate a read error. The chain uses TRBV27 and TRBJ2-7; D may correspond to TRBD1 or TRBD2 (5 bases each). Germline CDR1 and CDR2: MNHEY and SMNVEV (reference sequence). The CDR3 has 13 residues. CDR3 DNA sequence: TGTGCCAGCAGTTTAAGGAAGGGACCCCGCCTTCGCTTC. The encoded protein is CASSLRKGPRLRF.

The chain joins TRBV7-8 to TRBJ1-4, with TRBD1 matching 7 bases. V was clipped by 1 base and J by 3 bases; unmatched bases: 8. CDR3 length: 17 residues. Germline assignment: CDR1 SGHVS and CDR2 FQNEAQ. The CDR3 nucleotides read TGTGCCAGCAGCTTAGGACAGGGAGGTGGAGCTAATGAAAAACTGTTTTTT. Its translation is CASSLGQGGGANEKLFF.

The chain has TRBV4-3 and TRBJ2-2; a possible D gene is TRBD1 (6 bases). CDR3 length equals 17 residues. V gave up 0 bases and J gave up 4 bases, with 15 bases separating them. Per the germline V gene, CDR1 is LGHNA and CDR2 is YSLEER. The CDR3 protein is CASSQEGAGLSTGELFF. The CDR3 DNA follows: TGCGCCAGCAGCCAAGAGGGGGCGGGTCTTTCCACCGGGGAGCTGTTTTTT.

This clone has just one count. This rearrangement joins TRBV19 to TRBJ1-1; no clear D. Germline V gives CDR1 LNHDA, CDR2 SQIVND (reference sequence). V was trimmed by 6 bases and J by 3 bases, leaving 8 bases between them. This CDR3 spans 12 amino acids. DNA for the CDR3: TGTGCCAGTAGCCTATCTGACACTGAAGCTTTCTTT. Its translation is CASSLSDTEAFF.

The CDR3 bases are TGTGCCAGCAGCTTGGATCTTCGGGAGACCCAGTACTTC. Its protein product is CASSLDLRETQYF. The V gene is TRBV7-9, the J gene TRBJ2-5; no firm D call. V was clipped by 3 bases and J by 5 bases, with 10 bases between them. CDR1 and CDR2 from the germline V gene are SEHNR and FQNEAQ (reference sequence). The CDR3 is 13 residues long.

The chain employs TRBV7-8 and TRBJ2-1; D is tentatively TRBD1 or TRBD2 (5 bases each). In germline, CDR1 is SGHVS, CDR2 FQNEAQ. The CDR3 runs 15 residues. V lost 6 bases and J lost 8, with 20 bases in between. The DNA for the CDR3 is TGTGCCAGCAGACCATGGGGACGGATCTTGGATGAGCAGTTCTTC. Translated, it gives CASRPWGRILDEQFF.

There are a few counts of this clone. V and J are TRBV30 and TRBJ1-3; weak D call: TRBD1 (5 bases). V was clipped by 5 bases and J by 1 base, with 6 bases between them. The CDR3 runs to 12 residues. Germline V gene sequence: CDR1 GTSNPN, CDR2 SVGIG (reference sequence). The CDR3 region is CAWGTSGNTIYF. As DNA, the CDR3 is TGTGCCTGGGGGACTTCTGGAAACACCATATATTTT.

The rearrangement uses TRBV10-3 and TRBJ1-2; D not certain. Trimming cost V 0 bases and J 2 bases, with 10 bases left between them. The germline V gene has CDR1 ENHRY and CDR2 SYGVKD. The CDR3 totals 15 residues. CDR3 in amino acids: CAISESITMNYGYTF. CDR3 DNA sequence: TGTGCCATCAGTGAGTCGATAACTATGAACTATGGCTACACCTTC.

In regard to this clone: One junction end does not reproduce the germline sequence, and a read error may be involved. The gene calls are TRBV7-7 and TRBJ2-5; 9 bases line up with TRBD1. Germline CDR1 is SSHAT and CDR2 is FNYEAQ (reference sequence). CDR3 length: 16 residues. The CDR3 region has the DNA TGTGCTAGCAGCTTACAGGCCGGGACAGGGCAAGAGACCCAGTACTTC. Translating gives CASSLQAGTGQETQYF.

The chain has TRBV28 and TRBJ2-2; tentatively, D is TRBD1 (6 bases). CDR1 is MDHEN and CDR2 is SYDVKM in the germline V gene. The length of the CDR3 is 14 residues. With 5 bases removed from V and 3 bases from J, the gap between germline ends came to 10 bases. This CDR3 reads CASSTGHYTGELFF. CDR3 nucleotides: TGTGCCAGCAGTACGGGACACTACACCGGGGAGCTGTTTTTT.

Details on this clone: Relative to the germline gene, one junction end is altered; a read error may explain this. This chain connects TRBV14 to TRBJ1-2; the match to TRBD1 covers 8 bases. The CDR3 has 15 amino acids. Germline V CDR1 and CDR2: SGHDN, FVKESK. CDR3 sequence: CASSQAGQGVSQLLF. The CDR3 nucleotides read TGTGCCAGCAGCCAAGCTGGACAGGGCGTAAGCCAGCTTCTCTTC.

This sequence joins TRBV11-2 and TRBJ2-3; D is possibly TRBD2 (5 bases). The CDR3 contains 14 residues. The germline V gene has CDR1 SGHAT and CDR2 FQNNGV. V lost 5 bases to trimming and J lost 0 bases, with 9 bases between them. The CDR3 nucleotides are TGTGCCAGCAGCGTGACGGGAAGCACAGATACGCAGTATTTT. Residues: CASSVTGSTDTQYF.

This rearrangement joins TRBV2 to TRBJ1-4; D ambiguous. CDR1 and CDR2 (germline): SNHLY, FYNNEI. V was cut by 6 bases and J by 4 bases, with 15 bases left in between. CDR3 length equals 15 residues. The CDR3 protein is CASSVLPRGNEKLFF. CDR3 DNA: TGTGCCAGCAGCGTTCTCCCTCGGGGTAATGAAAAACTGTTTTTT.